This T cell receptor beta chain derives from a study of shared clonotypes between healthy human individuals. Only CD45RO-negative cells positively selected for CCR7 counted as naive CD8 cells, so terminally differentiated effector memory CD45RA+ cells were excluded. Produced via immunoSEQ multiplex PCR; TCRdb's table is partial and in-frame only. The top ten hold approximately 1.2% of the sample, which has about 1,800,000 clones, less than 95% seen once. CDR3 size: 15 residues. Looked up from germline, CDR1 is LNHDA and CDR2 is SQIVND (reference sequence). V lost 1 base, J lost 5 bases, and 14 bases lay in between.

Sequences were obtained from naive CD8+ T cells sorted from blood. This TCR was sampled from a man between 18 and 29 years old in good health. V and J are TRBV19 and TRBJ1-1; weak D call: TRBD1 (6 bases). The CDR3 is CASSIGSGELTEAFF. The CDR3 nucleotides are TGTGCCAGTAGTATAGGATCAGGGGAGTTGACTGAAGCTTTCTTT.